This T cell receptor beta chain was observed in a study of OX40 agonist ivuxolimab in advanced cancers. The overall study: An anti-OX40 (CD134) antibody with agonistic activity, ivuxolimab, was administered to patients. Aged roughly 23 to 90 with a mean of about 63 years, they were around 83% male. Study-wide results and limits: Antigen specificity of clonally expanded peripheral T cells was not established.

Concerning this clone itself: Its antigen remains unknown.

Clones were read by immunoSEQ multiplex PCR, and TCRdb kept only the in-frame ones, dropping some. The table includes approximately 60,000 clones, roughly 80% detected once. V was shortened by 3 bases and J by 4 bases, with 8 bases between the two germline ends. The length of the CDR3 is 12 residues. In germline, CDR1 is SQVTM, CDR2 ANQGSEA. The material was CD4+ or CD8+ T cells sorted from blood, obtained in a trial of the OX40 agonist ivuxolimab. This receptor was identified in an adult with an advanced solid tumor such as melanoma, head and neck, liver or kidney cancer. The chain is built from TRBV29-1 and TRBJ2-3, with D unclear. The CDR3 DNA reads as TGCAGCGTTGATGGGCTTTCAGATACGCAGTATTTT. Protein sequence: CSVDGLSDTQYF.